The 28 T cell receptor beta chains reported below all come from one sample, sequenced in a study of T-cell memory formation after mild COVID-19. TCRdb itself ran the 5' RACE reads through MiXCR, one entry per CDR3 protein. The data contain 150,000 to 200,000 distinct CDR3 sequences, 25% to 40% of them singletons. Sequencing used PBMCs or a T cell subset sorted from them (not recorded which). These receptors came from an adult woman who had mild COVID-19 (a few samples of this study predate the infection). Cell type and time point are not known.

The chain combines TRBV29-1 with TRBJ2-2; TRBD2 matches at 15 bases. Germline V gene sequence: CDR1 SQVTM, CDR2 ANQGSEA. This CDR3 is 14 amino acids long. The V gene end was trimmed by 6 bases and the J gene end by 5 bases; junction bases not matched to a gene: 1. CDR3 DNA sequence: TGCAGCGTGGGACTAGCGGGAGGTACCGGGGAGCTGTTTTTT. It translates to CSVGLAGGTGELFF.

This clonotype has more than one count but fewer than ten. This rearrangement joins TRBV29-1 to TRBJ2-3; TRBD1 agrees at 8 bases. The germline CDR1 and CDR2 sequences are SQVTM and ANQGSEA. With 5 bases clipped from V and 5 bases from J, the junction kept 6 bases outside the gene matches. CDR3 size: 13 residues. The CDR3 DNA sequence: TGCAGCGTTAGCAGGGGGCCGGGAGATACGCAGTATTTT. Encoded protein: CSVSRGPGDTQYF.

The CDR3 sequence: CASSYGQGNYEQYF. The CDR3 nucleotides read TGTGCCAGCAGCTACGGACAGGGAAACTACGAGCAGTACTTC. The chain links TRBV5-8 to TRBJ2-7, with 8 bases aligning to TRBD1. The CDR3 length is 14 residues. V was pared by 3 bases and J by 3 bases, with 5 bases of the junction left unmatched. Germline values: CDR1 SGHTS, CDR2 YDEGEE.

The chain is built from TRBV12-3 or TRBV12-4 and TRBJ1-2, with 9 bases that match TRBD1. V dropped 5 bases and J dropped 8; count of bases not matched to a gene: 6. The length of the CDR3 is 13 residues. CDR3 protein: CASSLDRGVGYTF. CDR3 nucleotides: TGTGCCAGCAGTCTAGACAGGGGGGTAGGCTACACCTTC.

The rearrangement links TRBV19 to TRBJ1-4; TRBD1 is a possible D gene (5 bases). CDR1 LNHDA and CDR2 SQIVND come from the germline V gene (reference sequence). The CDR3 is made up of 15 amino acids. V lost 4 bases and J 13 bases, leaving 22 bases between the germline ends. DNA of the CDR3: TGTGCCAGTAGTAGCGGGACCGCGGAGGGTGTTAGACTGTTTTTT. This encodes CASSSGTAEGVRLFF.

The chain links TRBV6-5 to TRBJ2-7, with a tentative D call TRBD1 (6 bases). The CDR3 totals 13 residues. Trimming removed 5 bases at V and 2 bases at J, with 10 bases between. The germline gives CDR1 MNHEY, CDR2 SVGAGI. The CDR3 loop is CASSEQGPYEQYF. The CDR3 DNA reads TGTGCCAGCAGTGAACAGGGACCCTACGAGCAGTACTTC.

The V and J genes are TRBV5-1 and TRBJ1-1, with 11 bases aligning to TRBD1. The J segment lost 3 bases and the V segment lost 4 bases, leaving 5 bases of the junction unmatched. Looked up from germline, CDR1 is SGHRS and CDR2 is YFSETQ. CDR3 size: 15 residues. CDR3 coding DNA: TGCGCCAGCAGCCCGGACAGGGGGCCCGACACTGAAGCTTTCTTT. Translated: CASSPDRGPDTEAFF. The variable domain in full, completed from reference TRBV5-1 and TRBJ1-1, reads KAGVTQTPRYLIKTRGQQVTLSCSPISGHRSVSWYQQTPGQGLQFLFEYFSETQRNKGNFPGRFSGRQFSNSRSEMNVSTLELGDSALYLCASSPDRGPDTEAFFGQGTRLTVV.

This clonotype was recorded many times. The rearrangement links TRBV5-4 to TRBJ2-3; tentatively, D is TRBD1 or TRBD2 (5 bases each). CDR3 size: 15 residues. Germline loops: CDR1 SGHNT, CDR2 YYREEE (reference sequence). The ends were cut back, 1 base at V and 4 bases at J, with 13 bases in the middle. CDR3 nucleotide sequence: TGTGCCAGCAGCTTGTCACCAGGGAGTCCAGATACGCAGTATTTT. It codes for CASSLSPGSPDTQYF.

This chain uses TRBV19 with TRBJ1-2; 7 bases are shared with TRBD1. The V and J ends lost 4 bases and 7 bases, in that order; junction bases with no gene match: 9. CDR1 is LNHDA and CDR2 is SQIVND in the germline V gene (reference sequence). The CDR3 is 14 residues long. CDR3 nucleotides: TGTGCCAGTAGTACGGGACAGCTCTTGGGTGGCTACACCTTC. Translation gives CASSTGQLLGGYTF. Drawing the rest from reference TRBV19 and TRBJ1-2, the complete variable domain is DGGITQSPKYLFRKEGQNVTLSCEQNLNHDAMYWYRQDPGQGLRLIYYSQIVNDFQKGDIAEGYSVSREKKESFPLTVTSAQKNPTAFYLCASSTGQLLGGYTFGSGTRLTVV.

J is TRBJ1-4 and V is TRBV5-1; no reliable D call. There are 14 residues in the CDR3. CDR1 and CDR2 from the germline V gene are SGHRS and YFSETQ. With 6 bases removed from V and 3 bases from J, the gap between germline ends came to 12 bases. CDR3 sequence: CASNLGSANEKLFF. The CDR3 DNA sequence: TGCGCCAGCAATTTGGGTTCAGCTAATGAAAAACTGTTTTTT.

The chain recombines TRBV4-1 with TRBJ2-1; D unclear. This CDR3 spans 16 amino acids. V lost 1 base, J lost 5 bases, and 15 bases lay in between. The germline V gene has CDR1 MGHRA and CDR2 YSYEKL. The CDR3 here is CASSQGRARNDNEQFF. CDR3 DNA: TGCGCCAGCAGCCAAGGAAGAGCTAGGAACGACAATGAGCAGTTCTTC.

This rearrangement joins TRBV18 to TRBJ2-5; 9 bases map to TRBD2. V lost 2 bases to trimming and J lost 5 bases; unmatched junction nucleotides: 3. CDR1 is KGHSH and CDR2 is LQKENI in the germline V gene. The CDR3 sequence is 14 residues long. CDR3 residues: CASSPFLAGETQYF. CDR3 nucleotide sequence: TGTGCCAGCTCACCATTTCTAGCGGGGGAGACCCAGTACTTC.

There are a few counts of this clonotype. The chain recombines TRBV7-6 with TRBJ1-3; TRBD1 might be the D (6 bases). The CDR3 extends over 17 amino acids. The V and J ends lost 1 base and 4 bases respectively, with 17 bases between them. Germline lookup yields CDR1 SGHVS and CDR2 FNYEAQ. The CDR3 nucleotides are TGTGCCAGCAGCTTAGGCCCTCGGGGGGCGCTAGGAAACACCATATATTTT. This gives the protein CASSLGPRGALGNTIYF.

This clonotype was recorded a few times. The rearrangement joins TRBV7-6 to TRBJ1-2, with TRBD1 matching 7 bases. After removal of 0 bases from V and 8 bases from J, the junction contained 3 bases not matched to a gene. CDR1 and CDR2 from the germline V gene are SGHVS and FNYEAQ. The CDR3 spans 13 residues. Here the CDR3 DNA reads TGTGCCAGCAGCTTAGCAGGGGGCGGCGGCTACACCTTC. Its protein is CASSLAGGGGYTF.

This clonotype was detected only a few times. V usage is TRBV7-9 and J usage is TRBJ2-7; TRBD1 might be the D (5 bases). CDR3 size: 13 residues. Germline V lookup: CDR1 SEHNR, CDR2 FQNEAQ (reference sequence). The V end lost 5 bases, the J end lost 4 bases, and 12 bases lay between the germline ends. The CDR3 spells CASSQVGVYEQYF. DNA for the CDR3: TGTGCCAGCAGCCAAGTAGGGGTTTACGAGCAGTACTTC.

This chain connects TRBV18 to TRBJ2-6, with D uncertain. CDR1 KGHSH and CDR2 LQKENI come from the germline V gene. The CDR3 has 14 residues. Between the trimmed V and J ends, which lost 2 bases and 3 bases, there was a span of 5 bases. The CDR3 nucleotides are TGTGCCAGCTCACCATCCTATGGGGCCAACGTCCTGACTTTC. This sequence encodes CASSPSYGANVLTF.

In its sample, this clonotype was seen a few times. CDR3 region: CSARDHQRGEQYF. As DNA, the CDR3 is TGCAGTGCTAGAGATCACCAGCGGGGTGAGCAGTACTTC. The chain is built from TRBV20-1 and TRBJ2-7; TRBD2 matches at 7 bases. The J segment lost 7 bases and the V segment lost 0 bases, leaving 6 bases of the junction unmatched. Germline V gene sequence: CDR1 DFQATT, CDR2 SNEGSKA (reference sequence). The CDR3 totals 13 residues.

This sequence joins TRBV27 and TRBJ1-6; unclear D gene. CDR3 size: 12 residues. Germline assignment: CDR1 MNHEY and CDR2 SMNVEV (reference sequence). V was clipped by 3 bases and J by 7 bases, with 4 bases between them. DNA of the CDR3: TGTGCCAGCAGTTTGATCAATTCACCCCTCCACTTT. It yields the protein CASSLINSPLHF.

The V and J genes are TRBV7-3 and TRBJ2-3; 7 bases agree with TRBD2. Germline assignment: CDR1 SGHTA and CDR2 FQGTGA. This CDR3 region has 15 residues. J lost 1 base, V lost 5 bases, and 6 bases had no gene match. DNA of the CDR3: TGTGCCAGCAGCCCTATGGGGGGGGGCACAGATACGCAGTATTTT. This translates into CASSPMGGGTDTQYF.

The chain employs TRBV5-5 and TRBJ2-1; tentative D call: TRBD1 (6 bases). Germline loops: CDR1 SGHKS, CDR2 YYEKEE (reference sequence). V was trimmed by 0 bases and J by 6 bases, leaving 10 bases between them. The CDR3 has 14 residues. The CDR3 protein is CASSLGQVRNEQFF. CDR3 sequence (DNA): TGTGCCAGCAGCTTGGGACAGGTCCGCAATGAGCAGTTCTTC.

The V and J genes are TRBV9 and TRBJ2-7; unclear D gene. The CDR3 is made up of 14 amino acids. Trimming removed 2 bases from V and 1 base from J, with 10 bases in between. In germline, CDR1 is SGDLS, CDR2 YYNGEE. CDR3 bases: TGTGCCAGCAGCGTGAACAGCGTTTCCTACGAGCAGTACTTC. This codes for CASSVNSVSYEQYF.

V usage is TRBV30 and J usage is TRBJ1-2; D is unresolved. Trimming stripped 3 bases from V and 5 bases from J, with 7 bases between. Germline-derived CDR1 and CDR2 are GTSNPN and SVGIG (reference sequence). The CDR3 length is 11 residues. Here the CDR3 DNA reads TGTGCCTGGAGCCTCTTGTATGGCTACACCTTC. Translating it yields CAWSLLYGYTF. The variable domain in full, completed from reference TRBV30 and TRBJ1-2, reads SQTIHQWPATLVQPVGSPLSLECTVEGTSNPNLYWYRQAAGRGLQLLFYSVGIGQISSEVPQNLSASRPQDRQFILSSKKLLLSDSGFYLCAWSLLYGYTFGSGTRLTVV.

V usage is TRBV7-9 and J usage is TRBJ1-1, with D uncertain. Deletions cut 4 bases from V and 6 bases from J, with 27 bases between. The CDR3 is 18 residues long. The germline V gene encodes CDR1 SEHNR and CDR2 FQNEAQ (reference sequence). The CDR3, as DNA: TGTGCCAGCAGCTCCCATGTCCGGTGGCGGGGAGGCTTCCCTGAAGCTTTCTTT. Translating gives CASSSHVRWRGGFPEAFF. Looking up the rest from reference TRBV7-9 and TRBJ1-1 gives the full variable domain: DTGVSQNPRHKITKRGQNVTFRCDPISEHNRLYWYRQTLGQGPEFLTYFQNEAQLEKSRLLSDRFSAERPKGSFSTLEIQRTEQGDSAMYLCASSSHVRWRGGFPEAFFGQGTRLTVV.

This chain uses TRBV7-9 with TRBJ2-1; TRBD2 matches 7 bases. V lost 6 bases and J lost 3; bases outside the gene matches: 2. This CDR3 spans 13 amino acids. Per germline, CDR1 SEHNR and CDR2 FQNEAQ (reference sequence). In DNA, the CDR3 is TGTGCCAGCAGTCGGGGGGTCTACAATGAGCAGTTCTTC. This translates into CASSRGVYNEQFF.

The V call is TRBV24-1, the J call TRBJ2-7; a weak D match, TRBD2 (6 bases). The V gene's germline CDR1 is KGHDR and CDR2 SFDVKD. CDR3 length: 16 residues. Trimming pared 9 bases from V and 4 bases from J, leaving 24 bases between. Here the CDR3 DNA reads TGTGCCACCCATTCTACCGCCCGGAGGGGAAGATACGAGCAGTACTTC. Its translation: CATHSTARRGRYEQYF.

This chain connects TRBV3-1 to TRBJ2-1, with D maybe TRBD2 (6 bases). Between the trimmed V and J ends, which lost 2 bases and 3 bases, there was a span of 20 bases. CDR1 LGHDT and CDR2 YNNKEL come from the germline V gene (reference sequence). The CDR3 covers 18 residues. The CDR3, as DNA: TGTGCCAGCAGCCAAAGGACCGGACGATTGGGGGGCTACAATGAGCAGTTCTTC. It translates to CASSQRTGRLGGYNEQFF.

The chain joins TRBV12-3 or TRBV12-4 to TRBJ2-1, with D possibly TRBD2 on 7 matching bases. V shed 4 bases and J shed 10 bases, with 17 bases lying between them. The CDR3 is made up of 14 amino acids. The CDR3 is CASSSTGGGREQFF. DNA of the CDR3: TGTGCCAGCAGTTCCACGGGGGGCGGTAGGGAGCAGTTCTTC.

This clonotype has more than one count but fewer than ten. V is TRBV20-1 and J is TRBJ2-7; D gene unclear. Germline loops: CDR1 DFQATT, CDR2 SNEGSKA (reference sequence). V dropped 3 bases and J dropped 5 bases, with 8 bases sitting between them. The CDR3 runs to 11 residues. In DNA form, the CDR3 reads TGCAGTGCTAGGGCCAGGAACGAGCAGTACTTC. As protein: CSARARNEQYF.